This T cell receptor (beta chain) came from a study of T cell responses to AZD1222 COVID-19 vaccine. V was pared by 7 bases and J by 2 bases, with 11 bases between. Germline V gene sequence: CDR1 MDHEN, CDR2 SYDVKM. The CDR3 consists of 13 residues. Clones were read by immunoSEQ multiplex PCR, and TCRdb kept only the in-frame ones, dropping some. Of some 150,000 clones in the sample, roughly 94% are singletons; the top ten hold roughly 4.3%. In the case of this clone: Its target is unknown.

Study-wide results and limits: Two doses of AZD1222 preceded a rise in Spike-specific TCR breadth and depth. Unmutated variant regions are reportedly targeted by nearly half of spike-specific TCRs. Baseline seropositives among AZD1222 recipients totaled only 5 to 7. Sampling that yielded the repertoires occurred only after the peak T cell response.

The chain is built from TRBV28 and TRBJ2-5; D is unresolved. This receptor was identified in an adult in good health. The sample was peripheral blood, taken on day 0 of MenACWY control vaccination. CDR3 DNA sequence: TGTGCCAGCATGACCCTAAGTCAAGAGACCCAGTACTTC. Translating it yields CASMTLSQETQYF.